This T cell receptor beta chain was documented in a study of T cell repertoires in cytomegalovirus infection. Looking at the study overall: Well-studied HLA-B-restricted CMV epitopes were used in the study alongside recently identified HLA-C-restricted ones. Both CMV infection and a matching HLA type were indicated by public TCR beta signatures. Notes on the study in general: Based on cumulative public TCR beta family frequency, carriers of CMV plus the relevant HLA were identified.

V was cut by 0 bases and J by 3 bases, with 9 bases left in between. Per the germline V gene, CDR1 is MNHNY and CDR2 is SVGAGI (reference sequence). The CDR3 contains 14 residues. TCRdb passed the reads through MiXCR, listing each CDR3 protein once. The sample shows a few hundred thousand distinct CDR3 sequences, about 40% of them seen only once. With respect to this clonotype: Its antigen is unknown.

The sequencing here drew on cultured PBMCs, taken from culture after CMV antigen stimulation. The origin of this receptor is a human donor in good health (CMV status not recorded). Some clones in this sample may be carry-over from other donors' samples. The J gene is TRBJ2-7, the V gene TRBV6-6; D is undetermined. CDR3 in amino acids: CASSYSIRYYEQYF. For the CDR3, the DNA is TGTGCCAGCAGTTACTCGATCAGGTACTACGAGCAGTACTTC.